Below, 23 T cell receptor beta chains from the same sample are listed, as sequenced in a study of control samples from healthy donors and cancer patients. Repertoires were generated with immunoSEQ multiplex PCR, while TCRdb's copy carries only in-frame clones and drops some. The repertoire holds roughly 130,000 clones, around 90% seen once, with 2% to 3% in the top ten. Sample: blood. The origin of the receptors is a young man in good health.

This clone occurred once. The chain links TRBV6-5 to TRBJ2-7; D possibly corresponds to TRBD2 (7 bases). The CDR3 runs to 14 residues. Germline CDR1 and CDR2: MNHEY and SVGAGI. V lost 5 bases and J 5 bases, leaving 16 bases between the germline ends. The CDR3 loop is CASSPGGAGHEQYF. The CDR3 DNA is TGTGCCAGCAGTCCTGGGGGGGCCGGTCACGAGCAGTACTTC.

The chain is built from TRBV7-8 and TRBJ1-1; the match to TRBD1 covers 7 bases. Trimming took 5 bases from V and 2 from J; bases not matched to a gene: 11. The germline V gene encodes CDR1 SGHVS and CDR2 FQNEAQ. The CDR3 spans 16 residues. Here the CDR3 DNA reads TGTGCCAGCAGCCTACTGGACAGGCCAGGAAACACTGAAGCTTTCTTT. Residues: CASSLLDRPGNTEAFF.

The chain employs TRBV28 and TRBJ1-5, with D perhaps TRBD1 (6 bases). This CDR3 contains 15 residues. CDR1 MDHEN and CDR2 SYDVKM come from the germline V gene. The germline V and J ends were trimmed by 2 bases and 2 bases, with 10 bases remaining between them. The CDR3 spells CASSLRGGGNQPQHF. The CDR3 coding sequence is TGTGCCAGCAGTTTAAGGGGGGGTGGCAATCAGCCCCAGCATTTT. Complete variable domain (other parts from reference TRBV28 and TRBJ1-5): DVKVTQSSRYLVKRTGEKVFLECVQDMDHENMFWYRQDPGLGLRLIYFSYDVKMKEKGDIPEGYSVSREKKERFSLILESASTNQTSMYLCASSLRGGGNQPQHFGDGTRLSIL.

The table lists this clone with a few counts. The V call is TRBV12-3 or TRBV12-4, the J call TRBJ1-1, with D maybe TRBD1 (5 bases). Deletions cut 3 bases from V and 5 bases from J, with 7 bases between. The CDR3 has 12 amino acids. DNA for the CDR3: TGTGCCAGCAGTTTCAGGGTAACTGAAGCTTTCTTT. Amino acids: CASSFRVTEAFF.

This chain uses TRBV7-6 with TRBJ2-1; D is tentatively TRBD1 or TRBD2 (5 bases each). CDR1 SGHVS and CDR2 FNYEAQ come from the germline V gene. The CDR3 runs 16 residues. Trimming stripped 6 bases from V and 0 bases from J, with 15 bases between. This CDR3 reads CASSPQTGGSYNEQFF. The CDR3 nucleotides are TGTGCCAGCAGTCCTCAAACTGGGGGCTCCTACAATGAGCAGTTCTTC.

The CDR3 here is CASSHSGTGNYNEQFF. CDR3 nucleotide sequence: TGTGCCAGCAGCCACAGTGGGACAGGGAACTACAATGAGCAGTTCTTC. The chain recombines TRBV11-1 with TRBJ2-1, with TRBD1 matching over 9 bases. V shed 5 bases and J 3 bases; nucleotides not matched to a gene: 8. This CDR3 is built from 16 residues. Germline V lookup: CDR1 SGHAT, CDR2 FQDESV (reference sequence).

The genes are TRBV30 and TRBJ2-6, with D hard to call. CDR3 length: 14 amino acids. CDR1 is GTSNPN and CDR2 is SVGIG in the germline V gene (reference sequence). V was cut by 5 bases and J by 0 bases, with 8 bases left in between. CDR3 protein: CAWGPGSGANVLTF. CDR3 nucleotide sequence: TGTGCCTGGGGCCCCGGCTCTGGGGCCAACGTCCTGACTTTC. Variable domain in full (rest from reference TRBV30 and TRBJ2-6): SQTIHQWPATLVQPVGSPLSLECTVEGTSNPNLYWYRQAAGRGLQLLFYSVGIGQISSEVPQNLSASRPQDRQFILSSKKLLLSDSGFYLCAWGPGSGANVLTFGAGSRLTVL.

Details on this clone: Different DNA sequences within this sample yield the same CDR3. The V and J genes are TRBV7-3 and TRBJ2-6; D might be TRBD2 (6 bases). The length of the CDR3 is 15 residues. Looked up from germline, CDR1 is SGHTA and CDR2 is FQGTGA. Trimming stripped 5 bases from V and 4 bases from J, with 12 bases between. The CDR3: CASSLGGAGANVLTF. DNA for the CDR3: TGTGCCAGCAGCCTGGGCGGGGCGGGGGCCAACGTCCTGACTTTC. Supplemented by reference TRBV7-3 and TRBJ2-6, the full variable domain reads GAGVSQTPSNKVTEKGKYVELRCDPISGHTALYWYRQSLGQGPEFLIYFQGTGAADDSGLPNDRFFAVRPEGSVSTLKIQRTERGDSAVYLCASSLGGAGANVLTFGAGSRLTVL.

This rearrangement joins TRBV2 to TRBJ2-3; the D is unclear. V was clipped by 4 bases and J by 2 bases, with 13 bases between them. CDR3 size: 15 residues. Germline V gene data show CDR1 as SNHLY and CDR2 as FYNNEI. The CDR3 coding sequence is TGTGCCAGCAGTGGAGAGTTCGGTACCACAGATACGCAGTATTTT. This codes for CASSGEFGTTDTQYF.

The gene calls are TRBV2 and TRBJ1-5; 7 bases fit TRBD1. J gave up 0 bases and V 6 bases, and 2 bases lay outside the gene matches. This CDR3 is built from 14 residues. From germline, CDR1 is SNHLY and CDR2 FYNNEI. CDR3 in amino acids: CASSGQVSNQPQHF. Here the CDR3 DNA reads TGTGCCAGCAGCGGACAGGTTAGCAATCAGCCCCAGCATTTT.

This chain joins TRBV5-1 and TRBJ2-2; TRBD2 matches 10 bases. The V gene's germline CDR1 is SGHRS and CDR2 YFSETQ. The CDR3 runs to 17 residues. Germline trimming cut 1 base from V and 5 bases from J; bases unmatched to any gene: 8. This chain's CDR3 is CASSLMSGGARTGELFF. Written as DNA, the CDR3 is TGCGCCAGCAGCTTGATGAGCGGGGGGGCGAGAACCGGGGAGCTGTTTTTT.

The rearrangement links TRBV7-2 to TRBJ1-3; 7 bases line up with TRBD1. The CDR3 sequence is 18 residues long. With V trimmed by 5 bases and J by 1 base, 14 bases remained unmatched. Germline loops: CDR1 SGHTA, CDR2 FQGNSA. The CDR3 reads CASSPSFGRGRSGNTIYF. The CDR3 bases are TGTGCCAGCAGCCCTAGCTTTGGAAGGGGGCGATCTGGAAACACCATATATTTT.

This clone turned up a few times. The V call is TRBV5-1, the J call TRBJ1-2; 7 positions agree with TRBD1. Trimming cost V 4 bases and J 5 bases; bases outside gene matches: 11. Germline values: CDR1 SGHRS, CDR2 YFSETQ. CDR3 length: 15 residues. This chain's CDR3 is CASSPDRVGAYGYTF. Written as DNA, the CDR3 is TGCGCCAGCAGCCCCGACAGGGTGGGAGCTTATGGCTACACCTTC.

The rearrangement uses TRBV4-1 and TRBJ1-2; 7 bases match TRBD1. The V gene's germline CDR1 is MGHRA and CDR2 YSYEKL. The CDR3 contains 16 residues. J was trimmed by 4 bases and V by 1 base; bases with no gene match: 9. The chain's CDR3 is CASSQVGTGEGYGYTF. The CDR3 DNA reads TGCGCCAGCAGCCAAGTCGGAACAGGGGAGGGCTATGGCTACACCTTC.

The gene calls are TRBV7-6 and TRBJ1-2; TRBD1 might be the D (5 bases). The CDR3 is 14 residues long. V shed 5 bases and J shed 7 bases, with 17 bases lying between them. Looked up from germline, CDR1 is SGHVS and CDR2 is FNYEAQ. CDR3 coding DNA: TGTGCCAGCAGCCCGAAGAGGGGTGACGTTGGCTACACCTTC. This translates into CASSPKRGDVGYTF.

The J gene is TRBJ2-7, the V gene TRBV28; possibly TRBD1 or TRBD2 for D (5 bases each). Germline V gene sequence: CDR1 MDHEN, CDR2 SYDVKM. The CDR3 sequence is 13 residues long. Trimming stripped 3 bases from V and 2 bases from J, with 8 bases between. Written as DNA, the CDR3 is TGTGCCAGCAGTTTGGGGACCCCCTACGAGCAGTACGTC. Translating it yields CASSLGTPYEQYV.

This chain links TRBV5-4 with TRBJ2-1; possible D gene TRBD1, 6 bases. There are 16 residues in the CDR3. Trimming shortened V by 2 bases and J by 9 bases, and 21 bases separated the two germline ends. Germline V CDR1 and CDR2: SGHNT, YYREEE (reference sequence). In DNA form, the CDR3 reads TGTGCCAGCAGCTTCGCCAGGGGAATGCTTATGGGTGAGCAGTTCTTC. Translation gives CASSFARGMLMGEQFF.

V and J are TRBV7-2 and TRBJ2-2, with a tentative D call TRBD2 (6 bases). The V gene lost 5 bases and the J gene lost 4 bases, with 11 bases spanning the gap. CDR1 SGHTA and CDR2 FQGNSA come from the germline V gene. The CDR3 covers 14 residues. This CDR3 is CASSPGTVTGELFF. The CDR3 nucleotides are TGTGCCAGCAGCCCGGGGACTGTCACCGGGGAGCTGTTTTTT.

The rearrangement links TRBV3-1 (or the pseudogene TRBV3-2) to TRBJ2-7, with 7 bases matching TRBD2. There are 14 residues in the CDR3. Trimming removed 3 bases from V and 3 bases from J; junction bases left unmatched: 5. Germline V lookup: CDR1 LGHDT, CDR2 YNNKEL (reference sequence). The CDR3: CASSQRTSIYEQYF. CDR3 coding DNA: TGTGCCAGCAGCCAGCGGACTAGTATCTACGAGCAGTACTTC.

The V gene is TRBV6-5, the J gene TRBJ1-2, with 8 positions matching TRBD1. The CDR3 is 15 amino acids. Germline values: CDR1 MNHEY, CDR2 SVGAGI. V was clipped by 6 bases and J by 2 bases; unmatched bases: 8. CDR3 DNA: TGTGCCAGCAGAGTAACCGGGACAGGAAACTATGGCTACACCTTC. Translation: CASRVTGTGNYGYTF.

The chain has TRBV2 and TRBJ2-4; TRBD1 matches 9 bases. In germline, CDR1 is SNHLY, CDR2 FYNNEI. The CDR3 totals 12 residues. V trimming: 4 bases; J trimming: 13 bases; junction bases outside the gene matches: 5. This CDR3 is CASSVRDRDQYF. CDR3 DNA: TGTGCCAGCAGTGTACGGGACAGGGACCAGTACTTC.

This clone has at least ten counts. The CDR3 DNA follows: TGTGCCAGCAGTACTAGCGGGGGGATCACCGGGGAGCTGTTTTTT. It yields the protein CASSTSGGITGELFF. The chain combines TRBV7-6 with TRBJ2-2; 12 nucleotides match TRBD2. The CDR3 contains 15 residues. J was trimmed by 4 bases and V by 6 bases; bases with no gene match: 3. CDR1 is SGHVS, CDR2 FNYEAQ, per germline.

V and J are TRBV7-9 and TRBJ1-2; TRBD1 is a possible D gene (5 bases). Trimming removed 1 base at V and 4 bases at J, with 10 bases between. Looked up from germline, CDR1 is SEHNR and CDR2 is FQNEAQ (reference sequence). The CDR3 totals 14 residues. CDR3 sequence (DNA): TGTGCCAGCAGCTTAGGGGGGTACTCCTATGGCTACACCTTC. As protein: CASSLGGYSYGYTF.